This passage covers 23 T cell receptor beta chains from one sample sequenced in a study of cytotoxic CD8 clonotypes in ibrutinib-treated CLL. Using immunoSEQ multiplex PCR, the repertoire was profiled, and TCRdb retains in-frame clones only, with some absent. The table includes roughly 250,000 clones, around three quarters detected once. The material sequenced was PBMCs, taken after 24 months of ibrutinib treatment. Receptors originate from a human donor with chronic lymphocytic leukemia.

The rearrangement links TRBV30 to TRBJ1-1; the match to TRBD1 covers 9 bases. The V and J ends lost 8 bases and 4 bases, in that order; junction bases with no gene match: 5. The CDR3 covers 12 residues. Germline V gives CDR1 GTSNPN, CDR2 SVGIG (reference sequence). The CDR3 reads CARTTGGTEAFF. The CDR3 nucleotides are TGTGCCCGCACGACAGGGGGCACTGAAGCTTTCTTT.

This clone was recorded once. V usage is TRBV5-1 and J usage is TRBJ1-4, with D possibly matching TRBD1 (6 bases). Germline V gene lookup returns CDR1 SGHRS and CDR2 YFSETQ. The V gene lost 1 base and the J gene lost 3 bases, with 13 bases spanning the gap. This CDR3 has 16 residues. The CDR3 DNA is TGCGCCAGCAGCTTGATGGTTACAGGGTCTAATGAAAAACTGTTTTTT. Translating it yields CASSLMVTGSNEKLFF.

The rearrangement joins TRBV7-8 to TRBJ2-3, with 9 bases lining up with TRBD2. After removal of 5 bases from V and 9 bases from J, the junction contained 15 bases not matched to a gene. Germline V CDR1 and CDR2: SGHVS, FQNEAQ. The CDR3 is made up of 16 amino acids. The CDR3 loop reads CASSALGGTSSVTQYF. In nucleotides, the CDR3 is TGTGCCAGCAGCGCGCTCGGGGGGACTAGCAGTGTCACGCAGTATTTT.

The chain combines TRBV13 with TRBJ2-7, with 14 bases matching TRBD2. With V trimmed by 7 bases and J by 5 bases, 7 bases remained unmatched. CDR1 and CDR2 from the germline V gene are PRHDT and FYEKMQ (reference sequence). CDR3 length: 15 amino acids. The CDR3 loop reads CASTLGLAGVHEQYF. CDR3 nucleotides: TGTGCCAGCACCCTGGGACTAGCGGGAGTCCACGAGCAGTACTTC.

The chain uses TRBV4-2 and TRBJ2-7; the match to TRBD2 covers 8 bases. Germline CDR1 is LGHNA and CDR2 is YNFKEQ. The CDR3 is 17 residues long. V lost 1 base to trimming and J lost 4 bases; unmatched junction nucleotides: 12. CDR3 sequence (DNA): TGTGCCAGCAGCCAAGTTGGAGGACTAGCAGCGACTTACGAGCAGTACTTC. It specifies CASSQVGGLAATYEQYF.

Concerning this clone: The sample carries other DNA sequences with the same CDR3. The rearrangement uses TRBV7-3 and TRBJ2-3, with D hard to call. CDR1 is SGHTA and CDR2 is FQGTGA in the germline V gene. The CDR3 contains 12 residues. V was clipped by 1 base and J by 5 bases, with 4 bases between them. The CDR3 region has the DNA TGTGCCAGCAGCTTAAATGGAGATACGCAGTATTTT. This gives the protein CASSLNGDTQYF.

The J gene is TRBJ2-7, the V gene TRBV5-1; 7 nucleotides align to TRBD2. Per germline, CDR1 SGHRS and CDR2 YFSETQ. The CDR3 runs 15 residues. Unmatched junction bases numbered 4, after V lost 0 bases and J lost 1 base. CDR3 nucleotide sequence: TGCGCCAGCAGCTTGGGTGCGGGAGTATCCTACGAGCAGTACTTC. It codes for CASSLGAGVSYEQYF.

DNA of the CDR3: TGTGCCATCAGTGAACAACAGAGTTACTATGGCTACACCTTC. Its translation: CAISEQQSYYGYTF. The J gene is TRBJ1-2, the V gene TRBV10-3; D call uncertain. Germline assignment: CDR1 ENHRY and CDR2 SYGVKD. V shed 3 bases and J shed 3 bases, with 11 bases lying between them. This CDR3 is 14 amino acids long.

A few counts support this clone. The chain recombines TRBV19 with TRBJ2-5; the D gene is possibly TRBD2 (5 bases). V dropped 7 bases and J dropped 4 bases, with 16 bases sitting between them. This CDR3 comprises 14 residues. Germline V gene data show CDR1 as LNHDA and CDR2 as SQIVND (reference sequence). The CDR3 DNA follows: TGTGCCAGTACGGGTAGTTTCGGAGGAGAGACCCAGTACTTC. This sequence encodes CASTGSFGGETQYF.

V and J are TRBV6-1 and TRBJ2-7; 11 bases map to TRBD2. CDR1 is MNHNS and CDR2 is SASEGT in the germline V gene. The CDR3 is 15 residues long. Germline trimming cut 6 bases from V and 3 bases from J; bases unmatched to any gene: 7. Here the CDR3 reads CASSLKGTSGYEQYF. The DNA for the CDR3 is TGTGCCAGCAGCTTAAAGGGGACTAGCGGCTACGAGCAGTACTTC.

This chain connects TRBV5-1 to TRBJ1-5; no reliable D call. Germline loops: CDR1 SGHRS, CDR2 YFSETQ. V lost 0 bases, J lost 3 bases, and 10 bases lay in between. This CDR3 region has 15 residues. The CDR3 sequence is CASSLDVGNNQPQHF. DNA for the CDR3: TGCGCCAGCAGCTTGGATGTAGGAAACAATCAGCCCCAGCATTTT.

This clone has more than one count but fewer than ten. The V gene is TRBV5-1, the J gene TRBJ2-2, with 9 bases aligning to TRBD1. Trimming at V came to 6 bases and at J to 4 bases, leaving 10 bases not matched to a gene. This CDR3 is built from 16 residues. The germline CDR1 and CDR2 sequences are SGHRS and YFSETQ. The CDR3 region is CASTHSTGGSTGELFF. CDR3 coding DNA: TGCGCCAGCACTCATTCTACAGGGGGCTCCACCGGGGAGCTGTTTTTT. Combining the CDR3 with reference TRBV5-1 and TRBJ2-2 gives the whole variable domain KAGVTQTPRYLIKTRGQQVTLSCSPISGHRSVSWYQQTPGQGLQFLFEYFSETQRNKGNFPGRFSGRQFSNSRSEMNVSTLELGDSALYLCASTHSTGGSTGELFFGEGSRLTVL.

The chain couples TRBV11-2 to TRBJ2-5, with D perhaps being TRBD1 or TRBD2 (5 bases each). The germline V and J ends were trimmed by 0 bases and 5 bases, with 10 bases remaining between them. CDR3 length: 14 residues. Germline-derived CDR1 and CDR2 are SGHAT and FQNNGV. The CDR3 DNA sequence: TGTGCCAGCAGCTTAGATGGGGGTCGGGAGACCCAGTACTTC. Protein product: CASSLDGGRETQYF.

The V and J genes are TRBV9 and TRBJ2-2; TRBD2 is a possible D gene (5 bases). In germline, CDR1 is SGDLS, CDR2 YYNGEE. The CDR3 is made up of 15 amino acids. Between the trimmed V and J ends, which lost 1 base and 5 bases, there was a span of 12 bases. The CDR3 DNA is TGTGCCAGCAGCGTAATTTTTGAGGGAACCGGGGAGCTGTTTTTT. Its protein is CASSVIFEGTGELFF.

This clone has just a few counts. The chain has TRBV30 and TRBJ2-5; D is possibly TRBD1 (6 bases). This CDR3 is 12 amino acids long. CDR1 is GTSNPN, CDR2 SVGIG, per germline (reference sequence). V lost 3 bases, J lost 1 base, and 6 bases lay in between. CDR3 coding DNA: TGTGCCTGGAGGGACAGCCAAGAGACCCAGTACTTC. As protein: CAWRDSQETQYF.

The V gene is TRBV7-3, the J gene TRBJ2-3; 10 bases align to TRBD2. The germline V gene encodes CDR1 SGHTA and CDR2 FQGTGA. The ends lost 6 bases at V and 6 bases at J; junction bases unmatched: 6. The CDR3 length is 14 residues. The CDR3 region has the DNA TGTGCCAGCAGTTTAGGACTAGCGGCGGATACGCAGTATTTT. Translation: CASSLGLAADTQYF.

CDR3 in DNA: TGTGCCAGCAGCTTGGCCCGGTCCGAGCAGTACTTC. Encoded protein: CASSLARSEQYF. The chain combines TRBV5-6 with TRBJ2-7; D remains unclear. Germline CDR1 SGHDT, CDR2 YYEEEE. CDR3 length: 12 residues. Trimming shortened V by 0 bases and J by 6 bases, and 7 bases separated the two germline ends.

J is TRBJ2-3 and V is TRBV5-6; D possibly corresponds to TRBD2 (5 bases). With 2 bases removed from V and 10 bases from J, the gap between germline ends came to 17 bases. The CDR3 is 14 residues long. In germline, CDR1 is SGHDT, CDR2 YYEEEE. DNA for the CDR3: TGTGCCAGCAGCTTTGGACTTGGGTTTGAGGCGCAGTATTTT. It codes for CASSFGLGFEAQYF.

A single count supports this clone. The chain employs TRBV29-1 and TRBJ2-4; D is ambiguous. The V end lost 3 bases, the J end lost 6 bases, and 9 bases lay between the germline ends. Per the germline V gene, CDR1 is SQVTM and CDR2 is ANQGSEA. The CDR3 has 12 amino acids. CDR3 residues: CSVELGPNIQYF. The CDR3 DNA is TGCAGCGTTGAGCTAGGTCCAAACATTCAGTACTTC.

The genes are TRBV7-2 and TRBJ2-3, with D hard to call. Germline V CDR1 and CDR2: SGHTA, FQGNSA. The V end lost 4 bases, the J end lost 1 base, and 9 bases lay between the germline ends. This CDR3 comprises 14 residues. The CDR3 sequence is CASSSQQGTDTQYF. The CDR3 bases are TGTGCCAGCAGCTCCCAGCAGGGCACAGATACGCAGTATTTT.

J is TRBJ1-1 and V is TRBV9; no clear D. CDR3 length: 13 amino acids. Trimming left V 0 bases short and J 6 bases short, with 9 bases between. CDR1 and CDR2 from the germline V gene are SGDLS and YYNGEE. CDR3 sequence (DNA): TGTGCCAGCAGCGTAGTCGATCGGGCTGAAGCTTTCTTT. Protein: CASSVVDRAEAFF.

This chain connects TRBV19 to TRBJ1-2; D is perhaps TRBD1 (6 bases). The germline gives CDR1 LNHDA, CDR2 SQIVND (reference sequence). This CDR3 comprises 17 residues. V lost 6 bases, J lost 6 bases, and 26 bases lay in between. The chain's CDR3 is CASRDGGQGTTWDGYTF. In nucleotides, the CDR3 is TGTGCCAGTAGGGACGGGGGGCAGGGCACGACATGGGATGGCTACACCTTC.

The chain carries TRBV27 and TRBJ2-7; a weak D match, TRBD2 (5 bases). In germline, CDR1 is MNHEY, CDR2 SMNVEV (reference sequence). The CDR3 has 12 amino acids. V was shortened by 4 bases and J by 6 bases, with 10 bases between the two germline ends. CDR3 in DNA: TGTGCCAGCAGTTCGTCTAGCAGCGAGCAGTACTTC. Amino acid sequence: CASSSSSSEQYF.